A single sample is the source of the 25 T cell receptor beta chains below, sequenced in a study of Ad26.COV2.S vaccination and SARS-CoV-2 variants. The treatment is: around 19 received Ad26.COV2.S at low or high dose, single or two shots; several received placebo; per-sample allocation not given. Sampling was performed 63 days after the first vaccine or placebo injection. Generated by immunoSEQ multiplex PCR, the TCRdb table keeps only in-frame clones and is missing some. The sample has some 520,000 clones, 87% seen once. Sequenced here: peripheral blood, sampled in a trial of Ad26.COV2.S vaccine versus placebo. These TCRs come from a person between 18 and 65 years old who received the Ad26.COV2.S COVID-19 vaccine or a placebo.

The chain carries TRBV28 and TRBJ1-3; 10 positions agree with TRBD1. The CDR3 totals 15 residues. V shed 5 bases and J 4 bases; nucleotides not matched to a gene: 5. Germline V gives CDR1 MDHEN, CDR2 SYDVKM. The CDR3 region has the DNA TGTGCCAGCAGTCGACAGGGGGCGCGAGGAAACACCATATATTTT. The encoded protein is CASSRQGARGNTIYF.

The V call is TRBV30, the J call TRBJ1-2; D perhaps matches TRBD1 (6 bases). Trimming pared 0 bases from V and 6 bases from J, leaving 14 bases between. The CDR3 is 14 amino acids. Germline V gene data show CDR1 as GTSNPN and CDR2 as SVGIG (reference sequence). The CDR3 loop is CAWSVMGGVNGYTF. CDR3 coding DNA: TGTGCCTGGAGTGTAATGGGGGGCGTAAATGGCTACACCTTC. Supplemented by reference TRBV30 and TRBJ1-2, the full variable domain reads SQTIHQWPATLVQPVGSPLSLECTVEGTSNPNLYWYRQAAGRGLQLLFYSVGIGQISSEVPQNLSASRPQDRQFILSSKKLLLSDSGFYLCAWSVMGGVNGYTFGSGTRLTVV.

This chain connects TRBV7-2 to TRBJ2-2; tentatively, D is TRBD1 or TRBD2 (5 bases each). Trimming stripped 4 bases from V and 1 base from J, with 16 bases between. This CDR3 contains 17 residues. Germline CDR1 and CDR2: SGHTA and FQGNSA. The CDR3 sequence is CASSSVGASWNTGELFF. CDR3 DNA sequence: TGTGCCAGCAGCTCGGTCGGGGCCAGCTGGAACACCGGGGAGCTGTTTTTT.

The rearrangement links TRBV11-2 to TRBJ1-6; D perhaps matches TRBD1 (5 bases). The V gene's germline CDR1 is SGHAT and CDR2 FQNNGV. The V gene lost 7 bases and the J gene lost 8 bases, with 12 bases spanning the gap. The CDR3 extends over 13 amino acids. The CDR3 region has the DNA TGTGCCAGCAACGTTTGGGGGGATTCACCCCTCCACTTT. The encoded protein is CASNVWGDSPLHF.

This clone was detected only a few times. The chain has TRBV7-9 and TRBJ2-2; 11 bases agree with TRBD2. The CDR3 loop spans 17 amino acids. Trimming took 5 bases from V and 0 from J; bases not matched to a gene: 5. Per the germline V gene, CDR1 is SEHNR and CDR2 is FQNEAQ (reference sequence). The CDR3, as DNA: TGTGCCAGCAGCCCCAGACTAGCGGGGACGAACACCGGGGAGCTGTTTTTT. Translation gives CASSPRLAGTNTGELFF.

J is TRBJ2-7 and V is TRBV19, with D possibly matching TRBD2 (6 bases). Deletions cut 6 bases from V and 2 bases from J, with 14 bases between. The CDR3 is made up of 14 amino acids. Germline CDR1 and CDR2: LNHDA and SQIVND (reference sequence). The CDR3 is CASRAPGLPYEQYF. The CDR3 coding sequence is TGTGCCAGTAGGGCCCCGGGACTTCCCTACGAGCAGTACTTC.

This rearrangement joins TRBV6-5 to TRBJ1-2; possibly TRBD1 for D (6 bases). This CDR3 has 12 residues. Trimming stripped 7 bases from V and 5 bases from J, with 11 bases between. The germline gives CDR1 MNHEY, CDR2 SVGAGI. The CDR3 spells CASKDRSYGYTF. The CDR3 region has the DNA TGTGCCAGCAAGGACAGATCATATGGCTACACCTTC.

The chain recombines TRBV2 with TRBJ1-2, with D uncertain. The CDR3 sequence is 12 residues long. Germline CDR1 reads SNHLY; CDR2 reads FYNNEI. The V end was cut by 7 bases, the J end by 7 bases, with 13 bases between. This chain's CDR3 is CASTPGPGGYTF. The CDR3 nucleotides read TGTGCCAGCACGCCAGGCCCCGGTGGCTACACCTTC.

The V and J genes are TRBV9 and TRBJ2-1, with TRBD2 identical over 7 bases. The CDR3 is 16 amino acids. V gave up 6 bases and J gave up 0 bases; unmatched junction bases: 9. In germline, CDR1 is SGDLS, CDR2 YYNGEE. In nucleotides, the CDR3 is TGTGCCAGCACCTCTAGCGGAGGGAGCTCCTACAATGAGCAGTTCTTC. It codes for CASTSSGGSSYNEQFF.

This clone has only a few counts. The genes are TRBV19 and TRBJ1-1; no firm D call. The V gene lost 4 bases and the J gene lost 1 base, with 4 bases spanning the gap. The V gene's germline CDR1 is LNHDA and CDR2 SQIVND (reference sequence). CDR3 length: 12 residues. The chain's CDR3 is CASSRGNTEAFF. The CDR3 DNA reads as TGTGCCAGTAGTAGGGGGAACACTGAAGCTTTCTTT.

This chain uses TRBV3-1 (or the pseudogene TRBV3-2) with TRBJ1-1; TRBD1 aligns across 8 bases. The CDR3 contains 13 residues. The ends lost 1 base at V and 10 bases at J; junction bases unmatched: 5. Looked up from germline, CDR1 is LGHDT and CDR2 is YNNKEL (reference sequence). The DNA of the CDR3 is TGTGCCAGCAGCCAAGGTCAGGGGGCGAGAGCTTTCTTT. This codes for CASSQGQGARAFF.

V gene TRBV3-1 (or the pseudogene TRBV3-2) combines with J gene TRBJ1-3; TRBD1 is a possible D gene (5 bases). Germline-derived CDR1 and CDR2 are LGHDT and YNNKEL (reference sequence). CDR3 length equals 18 residues. V was shortened by 3 bases and J by 0 bases, with 18 bases between the two germline ends. CDR3 bases: TGTGCCAGCAGCCAGGAAACAGGTTCCGTGAACTCTGGAAACACCATATATTTT. Protein: CASSQETGSVNSGNTIYF.

The table lists this clone with a count of one. The chain couples TRBV6-1 to TRBJ1-6; D unclear. From germline, CDR1 is MNHNS and CDR2 SASEGT. The ends were cut back, 1 base at V and 10 bases at J, with 14 bases in the middle. CDR3 length: 15 amino acids. The CDR3 reads CASSEEAGLGSPLHF. CDR3 coding DNA: TGTGCCAGCAGTGAAGAGGCAGGACTGGGGTCACCCCTCCACTTT.

The V and J genes are TRBV5-1 and TRBJ1-1; TRBD1 matches 9 bases. The CDR3 has 17 amino acids. The germline gives CDR1 SGHRS, CDR2 YFSETQ. After removal of 3 bases from V and 0 bases from J, the junction contained 9 bases not matched to a gene. CDR3 DNA: TGCGCCAGCAGCTCCGGGACAGGGACAGGGATGAACACTGAAGCTTTCTTT. Its translation: CASSSGTGTGMNTEAFF.

This chain joins TRBV6-2 or TRBV6-3 and TRBJ2-7; 11 bases fit TRBD2. Looked up from germline, CDR1 is MNHEY and CDR2 is SVGEGT. This CDR3 is built from 16 residues. The V and J ends lost 6 bases and 0 bases, in that order; junction bases with no gene match: 7. This CDR3 reads CASSWASGRSSYEQYF. CDR3 nucleotide sequence: TGTGCCAGCAGCTGGGCTAGCGGGAGGAGCTCCTACGAGCAGTACTTC.

V and J are TRBV4-3 and TRBJ2-2; TRBD2 agrees at 12 bases. The CDR3 length is 15 residues. Losses at the gene ends were 4 bases for V and 6 bases for J; bases not matched to a gene: 3. Germline assignment: CDR1 LGHNA and CDR2 YSLEER. The CDR3 nucleotides read TGCGCCAGCAGCCCTCGACTAGCGGGAGCCGGGGAGCTGTTTTTT. This sequence encodes CASSPRLAGAGELFF.

The chain employs TRBV30 and TRBJ2-4; 10 positions match TRBD1. With V trimmed by 4 bases and J by 2 bases, 5 bases remained unmatched. This CDR3 is built from 15 residues. CDR1 and CDR2 (germline): GTSNPN, SVGIG (reference sequence). CDR3 in DNA: TGTGCCTGGACGGACAGGGGGGTTACCAAAAACATTCAGTACTTC. This codes for CAWTDRGVTKNIQYF.

As concerns this clone: A read error may account for a junction end that differs from germline. The chain carries TRBV7-8 and TRBJ2-1; D possibly corresponds to TRBD2 (6 bases). The CDR3 is made up of 16 amino acids. Germline V gene lookup returns CDR1 SGHVS and CDR2 FQNEAQ. The CDR3 spells CASSIAGTAKYNEQFF. The CDR3, as DNA: TGTGCCAGCAGCATAGCCGGGACTGCTAAGTACAATGAGCAGTTCTTC.

Turning to this clone: This same CDR3 is encoded by further DNA sequences in the sample. CDR3 amino acids: CASSPGQGYGYTF. The CDR3 DNA reads TGTGCCAGCTCCCCGGGACAGGGCTATGGCTACACCTTC. V usage is TRBV18 and J usage is TRBJ1-2, with 9 bases identical to TRBD1. In germline, CDR1 is KGHSH, CDR2 LQKENI. The CDR3 covers 13 residues. Germline trimming cut 6 bases from V and 4 bases from J; bases unmatched to any gene: 3.

The chain couples TRBV15 to TRBJ2-3; perhaps TRBD2 as D (5 bases). This CDR3 spans 15 amino acids. V lost 0 bases and J lost 0, with 7 bases in between. Per germline, CDR1 LNHNV and CDR2 YYDKDF (reference sequence). In DNA form, the CDR3 reads TGTGCCACCAGCAGAGATAGCGCTAGCACAGATACGCAGTATTTT. This gives the protein CATSRDSASTDTQYF. Using reference TRBV15 and TRBJ2-3 for the parts outside the CDR3, the full variable domain is DAMVIQNPRYQVTQFGKPVTLSCSQTLNHNVMYWYQQKSSQAPKLLFHYYDKDFNNEADTPDNFQSRRPNTSFCFLDIRSPGLGDTAMYLCATSRDSASTDTQYFGPGTRLTVL.

The J gene is TRBJ2-1, the V gene TRBV11-3; TRBD2 matches 11 bases. The CDR3 length is 16 residues. Per the germline V gene, CDR1 is SGHNT and CDR2 is YENEEA. Losses at the gene ends were 1 base for V and 10 bases for J; bases not matched to a gene: 9. The CDR3 spells CASSLVTSGGPREQFF. For the CDR3, the DNA is TGTGCCAGCAGCTTAGTCACTAGCGGGGGCCCCAGGGAGCAGTTCTTC.

This clone was seen a handful of times. The J gene is TRBJ1-1, the V gene TRBV7-9; D uncertain. The length of the CDR3 is 12 residues. V was clipped by 5 bases and J by 7 bases, with 11 bases between them. Germline lookup yields CDR1 SEHNR and CDR2 FQNEAQ (reference sequence). The CDR3 spells CASSTLGHEAFF. In DNA, the CDR3 is TGTGCCAGCAGCACTCTGGGTCATGAAGCTTTCTTT.

Here the CDR3 DNA reads TGCGCCAGCAGCTTGGCAGGGAAAGACACCGGGGAGCTGTTTTTT. Encoded protein: CASSLAGKDTGELFF. V and J are TRBV5-1 and TRBJ2-2; D possibly corresponds to TRBD1 (5 bases). The length of the CDR3 is 15 residues. Germline CDR1 reads SGHRS; CDR2 reads YFSETQ. V gave up 0 bases and J gave up 3 bases, with 9 bases separating them. The full variable domain, its missing parts supplied by reference TRBV5-1 and TRBJ2-2, is KAGVTQTPRYLIKTRGQQVTLSCSPISGHRSVSWYQQTPGQGLQFLFEYFSETQRNKGNFPGRFSGRQFSNSRSEMNVSTLELGDSALYLCASSLAGKDTGELFFGEGSRLTVL.

The chain uses TRBV7-2 and TRBJ1-2; the match to TRBD1 covers 9 bases. The junction had 9 bases not matched to a gene; V was cut back by 1 base and J by 6 bases. CDR3 length: 16 residues. Per the germline V gene, CDR1 is SGHTA and CDR2 is FQGNSA. The CDR3, as DNA: TGTGCCAGCAGCTTAGACGGACAGGGGACCCCTGATGGCTACACCTTC. It translates to CASSLDGQGTPDGYTF.

The V call is TRBV28, the J call TRBJ1-2, with 7 positions matching TRBD1. The CDR3 totals 15 residues. Unmatched junction bases numbered 7, after V lost 3 bases and J lost 3 bases. Germline V gene lookup returns CDR1 MDHEN and CDR2 SYDVKM. In DNA form, the CDR3 reads TGTGCCAGCAGTTTTCCCCTAGGGGGCTACTATGGCTACACCTTC. Translation: CASSFPLGGYYGYTF.